One sample yielded the 20 T cell receptor beta chains listed below, sequenced in a study of beta chain features in type 1 diabetes. The entirety of the isolated RNA underwent reverse transcription, so expressed TCRB transcripts were sequenced. This table comes from immunoSEQ multiplex PCR, and its TCRdb copy is limited to in-frame clones, with some not included. The sample shows more than 150,000 clones, 11% of them seen only once. The sample taken for sequencing was central memory CD4+ T cells from blood. The source of these receptors is a young man in good health.

This clone was observed many times. The rearrangement uses TRBV5-1 and TRBJ2-1, with D unclear. The V gene lost 4 bases and the J gene lost 7 bases, with 6 bases spanning the gap. CDR3 length: 11 amino acids. The germline V gene encodes CDR1 SGHRS and CDR2 YFSETQ. CDR3 amino acids: CASSIKNEQFF. In DNA, the CDR3 is TGCGCCAGCAGCATCAAAAATGAGCAGTTCTTC.

The rearrangement joins TRBV7-2 to TRBJ2-2; 7 positions match TRBD2. Per the germline V gene, CDR1 is SGHTA and CDR2 is FQGNSA. This CDR3 has 15 residues. V lost 8 bases and J lost 2; bases outside the gene matches: 8. The CDR3 DNA sequence: TGTGCCAGCTCTTCGAGCGGGGTCAACACCGGGGAGCTGTTTTTT. Its protein product is CASSSSGVNTGELFF.

This clone was seen a few times. V and J are TRBV6-5 and TRBJ1-1; possibly TRBD1 for D (5 bases). The CDR3 is 14 residues long. The germline CDR1 and CDR2 sequences are MNHEY and SVGAGI. V lost 6 bases and J lost 1, with 12 bases in between. CDR3 residues: CASRGRDRNTEAFF. The DNA of the CDR3 is TGTGCCAGCAGAGGCAGGGATAGGAACACTGAAGCTTTCTTT.

The chain has TRBV19 and TRBJ2-3; 7 nucleotides match TRBD1. The V gene's germline CDR1 is LNHDA and CDR2 SQIVND (reference sequence). V shed 5 bases, J shed 4 bases, and the junction held 6 bases outside the gene matches. The CDR3 totals 14 residues. The CDR3 loop reads CASSEQGIADTQYF. Here the CDR3 DNA reads TGTGCCAGTAGTGAACAGGGGATCGCAGATACGCAGTATTTT.

The rearrangement joins TRBV10-3 to TRBJ2-7; TRBD2 is a possible D gene (5 bases). V was clipped by 10 bases and J by 3 bases, with 13 bases between them. The germline gives CDR1 ENHRY, CDR2 SYGVKD. This CDR3 has 12 amino acids. The CDR3 region is CASRSRGYEQYF. The CDR3, as DNA: TGTGCCAGCAGGAGCCGGGGCTACGAGCAGTACTTC.

This clone was seen only a few times. The J gene is TRBJ2-5, the V gene TRBV20-1; D gene unclear. The CDR3 contains 11 residues. Trimming stripped 5 bases from V and 3 bases from J, with 7 bases between. Germline assignment: CDR1 DFQATT and CDR2 SNEGSKA (reference sequence). CDR3 sequence: CSAGLKETQYF. CDR3 nucleotides: TGCAGTGCTGGGTTAAAAGAGACCCAGTACTTC.

The chain employs TRBV4-2 and TRBJ2-2, with D unclear. In germline, CDR1 is LGHNA, CDR2 YNFKEQ. The ends were cut back, 0 bases at V and 4 bases at J, with 9 bases in the middle. This CDR3 is 15 amino acids long. The CDR3 here is CASSQDRSATGELFF. The CDR3, as DNA: TGTGCCAGCAGCCAAGATCGGAGCGCCACCGGGGAGCTGTTTTTT.

V usage is TRBV7-6 and J usage is TRBJ1-6, with D unresolved. This CDR3 spans 15 amino acids. The germline V gene encodes CDR1 SGHVS and CDR2 FNYEAQ. V lost 1 base, J lost 5 bases, and 9 bases lay in between. The CDR3 region is CASSLVSQDNSPLHF. The CDR3 DNA follows: TGTGCCAGCAGCTTAGTAAGCCAGGATAATTCACCCCTCCACTTT.

At least ten counts were recorded for this clone. V usage is TRBV9 and J usage is TRBJ1-2; a weak D match, TRBD1 (6 bases). V gave up 0 bases and J gave up 6 bases, with 15 bases separating them. CDR3 length: 15 residues. Germline CDR1 SGDLS, CDR2 YYNGEE. The CDR3 reads CASSVGPGARDGYTF. Written as DNA, the CDR3 is TGTGCCAGCAGCGTAGGCCCGGGGGCGAGGGATGGCTACACCTTC.

This clone has a handful of counts. V is TRBV28 and J is TRBJ2-2, with 11 bases aligning to TRBD2. Germline CDR1 is MDHEN and CDR2 is SYDVKM. This CDR3 is 15 amino acids long. With V trimmed by 4 bases and J by 7 bases, 5 bases remained unmatched. The CDR3 loop is CASSSSGRFLGELFF. The DNA for the CDR3 is TGTGCCAGCAGTTCTAGCGGGAGGTTTCTCGGGGAGCTGTTTTTT.

The chain is built from TRBV9 and TRBJ2-3, with 9 nucleotides matching TRBD1. The CDR3 is made up of 15 amino acids. The V gene end was trimmed by 4 bases and the J gene end by 6 bases; junction bases not matched to a gene: 9. Germline CDR1 reads SGDLS; CDR2 reads YYNGEE. In DNA form, the CDR3 reads TGTGCCAGCAGCCCACGGACAGGGGATTGGGATACGCAGTATTTT. Protein: CASSPRTGDWDTQYF.

This chain uses TRBV9 with TRBJ2-1, with 12 bases that match TRBD2. The germline V gene has CDR1 SGDLS and CDR2 YYNGEE. Trimming removed 0 bases from V and 7 bases from J; junction bases left unmatched: 8. This CDR3 spans 17 amino acids. The CDR3 bases are TGTGCCAGCAGCGTAGAGCCTAGCGGGAGGGTGGGGAATGAGCAGTTCTTC. Protein product: CASSVEPSGRVGNEQFF.

This clone was found a few times. The V and J genes are TRBV7-2 and TRBJ1-2, with D tentatively TRBD1 (5 bases). CDR3 length: 15 residues. Between the trimmed V and J ends, which lost 1 base and 0 bases, there was a span of 9 bases. CDR1 is SGHTA and CDR2 is FQGNSA in the germline V gene. This chain's CDR3 is CASSLGAGPNYGYTF. The CDR3, as DNA: TGTGCCAGCAGCTTAGGGGCAGGGCCTAACTATGGCTACACCTTC.

In its sample, this clone was seen a few times. The J gene is TRBJ2-6, the V gene TRBV5-1, with TRBD1 matching 7 bases. V lost 4 bases, J lost 4 bases, and 5 bases stayed unmatched. This CDR3 spans 15 amino acids. Germline V gene data show CDR1 as SGHRS and CDR2 as YFSETQ. CDR3 coding DNA: TGCGCCAGCAGCGCAACAGGGGCCGGGGCCAACGTCCTGACTTTC. Translating gives CASSATGAGANVLTF. The full variable domain, rest sourced from reference TRBV5-1 and TRBJ2-6, is KAGVTQTPRYLIKTRGQQVTLSCSPISGHRSVSWYQQTPGQGLQFLFEYFSETQRNKGNFPGRFSGRQFSNSRSEMNVSTLELGDSALYLCASSATGAGANVLTFGAGSRLTVL.

This clone appeared once. A read error may explain this, as a much larger clone is one base away. At the DNA level, this CDR3 is encoded by other sequences in the same sample as well. The V call is TRBV5-4, the J call TRBJ1-2; TRBD1 is a possible D gene (6 bases). Germline assignment: CDR1 SGHNT and CDR2 YYREEE (reference sequence). The CDR3 runs to 13 residues. The CDR3 nucleotides are TGTGCGAGCAGCGTGGACAGCTACTATGGCTACACCTTC. Protein product: CASSVDSYYGYTF. Full variable domain (missing parts from reference TRBV5-4 and TRBJ1-2): ETGVTQSPTHLIKTRGQQVTLRCSSQSGHNTVSWYQQALGQGPQFIFQYYREEENGRGNFPPRFSGLQFPNYSSELNVNALELDDSALYLCASSVDSYYGYTFGSGTRLTVV.

V is TRBV5-4 and J is TRBJ2-3, with 7 positions matching TRBD1. Germline CDR1 SGHNT, CDR2 YYREEE (reference sequence). The CDR3 extends over 15 amino acids. With 4 bases clipped from V and 4 bases from J, the junction kept 9 bases outside the gene matches. The CDR3 DNA is TGTGCCAGCAGCCGCCGACAGGGCGGCGCAGATACGCAGTATTTT. Translating it yields CASSRRQGGADTQYF. Combining the CDR3 with reference TRBV5-4 and TRBJ2-3 gives the whole variable domain ETGVTQSPTHLIKTRGQQVTLRCSSQSGHNTVSWYQQALGQGPQFIFQYYREEENGRGNFPPRFSGLQFPNYSSELNVNALELDDSALYLCASSRRQGGADTQYFGPGTRLTVL.

The chain carries TRBV5-1 and TRBJ2-1; D gene unclear. The length of the CDR3 is 12 residues. Looked up from germline, CDR1 is SGHRS and CDR2 is YFSETQ. The V gene lost 0 bases and the J gene lost 10 bases, with 8 bases spanning the gap. This CDR3 reads CASSLERREQFF. The CDR3 DNA reads as TGCGCCAGCAGCTTGGAGCGACGCGAGCAGTTCTTC.

The V and J genes are TRBV5-1 and TRBJ2-3; D is perhaps TRBD1 or TRBD2 (5 bases each). CDR1 SGHRS and CDR2 YFSETQ come from the germline V gene. The CDR3 contains 15 residues. V shed 3 bases and J shed 3 bases, with 14 bases lying between them. CDR3 loop: CASSWGPDSTDTQYF. CDR3 nucleotides: TGCGCCAGCAGCTGGGGACCTGACAGTACAGATACGCAGTATTTT.

The CDR3 bases are TGCGCCAGCAGCCAAGATGTCCAGCGAGGGGGGGAGCTGTTTTTT. Amino acid sequence: CASSQDVQRGGELFF. The V call is TRBV4-1, the J call TRBJ2-2; TRBD2 is a possible D gene (5 bases). The germline V gene encodes CDR1 MGHRA and CDR2 YSYEKL. V shed 0 bases and J shed 8 bases, with 13 bases lying between them. The CDR3 covers 15 residues.

This clone has more than one count but fewer than ten. The chain links TRBV18 to TRBJ1-6; D is unclear. This CDR3 spans 12 amino acids. V lost 6 bases, J lost 8 bases, and 8 bases lay in between. CDR1 KGHSH and CDR2 LQKENI come from the germline V gene. The CDR3 region has the DNA TGTGCCAGCTCCCCTAGTGATTCACCCCTCCACTTT. This sequence encodes CASSPSDSPLHF.